This TCR beta chain stems from a study of technical replicates of blood from a few donors. Libraries were prepared by immunoSEQ multiplex PCR; TCRdb keeps only in-frame clonotypes and omits some of them. The table includes fewer than 95,000 clones, 85% to 95% detected once. Per the germline V gene, CDR1 is LNHDA and CDR2 is SQIVND (reference sequence). The CDR3 spans 14 residues. Losses at the gene ends were 0 bases for V and 6 bases for J; bases not matched to a gene: 1. The chain couples TRBV19 to TRBJ2-2; 7 positions match TRBD1. The sample consisted of T cells isolated from PBMCs. The sequence derives from a human donor in good health. The CDR3 region has the DNA TGTGCCAGTAGTATAGAGGACAGGCCCGGGGAGCTGTTTTTT. Its protein product is CASSIEDRPGELFF.